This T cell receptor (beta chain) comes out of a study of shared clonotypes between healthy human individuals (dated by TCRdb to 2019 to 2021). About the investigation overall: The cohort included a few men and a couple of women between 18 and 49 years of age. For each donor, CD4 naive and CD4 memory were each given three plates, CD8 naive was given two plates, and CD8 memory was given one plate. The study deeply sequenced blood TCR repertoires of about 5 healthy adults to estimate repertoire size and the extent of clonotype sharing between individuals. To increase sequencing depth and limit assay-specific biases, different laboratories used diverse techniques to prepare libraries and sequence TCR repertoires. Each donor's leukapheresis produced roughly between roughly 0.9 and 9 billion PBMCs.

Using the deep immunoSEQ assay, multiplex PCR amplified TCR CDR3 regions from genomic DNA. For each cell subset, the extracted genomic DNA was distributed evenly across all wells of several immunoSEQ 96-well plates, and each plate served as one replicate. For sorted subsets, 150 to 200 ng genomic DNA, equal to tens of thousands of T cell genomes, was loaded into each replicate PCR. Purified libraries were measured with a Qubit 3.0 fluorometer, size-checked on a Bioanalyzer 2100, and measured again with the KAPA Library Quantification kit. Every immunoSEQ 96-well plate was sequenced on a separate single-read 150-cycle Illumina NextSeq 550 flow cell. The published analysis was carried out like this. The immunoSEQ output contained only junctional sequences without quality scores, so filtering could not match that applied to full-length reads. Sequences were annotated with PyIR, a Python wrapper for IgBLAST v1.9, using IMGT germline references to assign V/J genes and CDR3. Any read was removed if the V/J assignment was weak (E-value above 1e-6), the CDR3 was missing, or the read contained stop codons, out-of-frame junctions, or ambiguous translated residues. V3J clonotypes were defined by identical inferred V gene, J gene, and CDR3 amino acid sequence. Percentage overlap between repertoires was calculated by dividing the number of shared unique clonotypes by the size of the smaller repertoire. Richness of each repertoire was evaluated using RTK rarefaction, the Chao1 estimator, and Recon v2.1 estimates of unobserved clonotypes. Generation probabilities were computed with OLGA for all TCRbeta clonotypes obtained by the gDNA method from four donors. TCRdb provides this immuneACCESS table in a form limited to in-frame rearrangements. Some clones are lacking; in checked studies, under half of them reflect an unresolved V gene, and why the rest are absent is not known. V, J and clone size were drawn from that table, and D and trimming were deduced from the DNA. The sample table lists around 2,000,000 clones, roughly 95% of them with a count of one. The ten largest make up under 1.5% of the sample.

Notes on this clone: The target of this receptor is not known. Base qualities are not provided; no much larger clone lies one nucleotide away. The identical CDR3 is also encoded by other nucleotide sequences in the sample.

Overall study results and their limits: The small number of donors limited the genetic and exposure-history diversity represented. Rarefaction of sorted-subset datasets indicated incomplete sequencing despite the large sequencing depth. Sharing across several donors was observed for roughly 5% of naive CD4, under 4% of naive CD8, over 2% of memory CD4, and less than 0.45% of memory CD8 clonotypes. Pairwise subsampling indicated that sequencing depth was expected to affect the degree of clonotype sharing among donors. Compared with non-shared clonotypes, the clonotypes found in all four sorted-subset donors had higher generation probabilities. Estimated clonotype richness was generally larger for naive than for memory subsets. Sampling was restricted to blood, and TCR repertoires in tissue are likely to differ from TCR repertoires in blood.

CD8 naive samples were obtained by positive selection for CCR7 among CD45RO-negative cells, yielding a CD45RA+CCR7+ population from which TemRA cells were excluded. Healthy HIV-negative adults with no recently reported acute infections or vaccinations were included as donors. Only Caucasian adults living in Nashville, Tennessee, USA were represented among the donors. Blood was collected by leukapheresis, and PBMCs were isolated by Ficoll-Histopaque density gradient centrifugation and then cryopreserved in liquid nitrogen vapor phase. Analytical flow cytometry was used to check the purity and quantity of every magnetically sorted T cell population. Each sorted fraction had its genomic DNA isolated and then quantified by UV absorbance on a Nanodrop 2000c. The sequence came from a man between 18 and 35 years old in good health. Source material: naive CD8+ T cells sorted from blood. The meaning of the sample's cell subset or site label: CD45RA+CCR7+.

The nucleotide sequence is TGCGCCAGCAGCCAAGACAGCTCATCTTACAATGAGCAGTTCTTC. This is translated as CASSQDSSSYNEQFF. This chain is built from TRBV4-3 and TRBJ2-1, with the D gene too uncertain to name. From the germline V gene, CDR1 is LGHNA and CDR2 is YSLEER. The CDR3, cysteine through phenylalanine, is 15 amino acids long. Solely the CDR3 DNA is kept, with 45 bases framed from the first base. Trimming at the junction amounts to 0 bases on V and 4 bases on J, and the germline ends lie 10 bases apart.